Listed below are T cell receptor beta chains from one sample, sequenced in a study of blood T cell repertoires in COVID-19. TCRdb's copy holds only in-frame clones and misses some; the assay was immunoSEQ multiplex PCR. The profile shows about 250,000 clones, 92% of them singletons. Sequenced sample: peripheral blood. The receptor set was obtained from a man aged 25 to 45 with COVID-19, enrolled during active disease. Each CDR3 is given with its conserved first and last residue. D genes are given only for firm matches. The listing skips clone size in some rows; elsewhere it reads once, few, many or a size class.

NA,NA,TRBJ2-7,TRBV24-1,TGTGCCACCACGACAGTACCCTACGAGCAGTACTTC,CATTTVPYEQYF
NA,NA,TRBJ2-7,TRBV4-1,TGCGCCAGCAGCCAAGTGAACCTACCCTACGAGCAGTACTTC,CASSQVNLPYEQYF
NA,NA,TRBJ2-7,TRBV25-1,TGTGCCAGCAGTGTTTCAGGGTACGAGCAGTACTTC,CASSVSGYEQYF
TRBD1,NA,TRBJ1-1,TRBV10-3,TGTGCCATCAGCCCGATACCGGGACAGGGGAACACTGAAGCTTTCTTT,CAISPIPGQGNTEAFF
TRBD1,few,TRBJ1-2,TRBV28,TGTGCCAGCAGTTTCACTTGGACAGGGTCCTATGGCTACACCTTC,CASSFTWTGSYGYTF
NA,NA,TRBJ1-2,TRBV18,TGTGCCAGCTCACCATTGGACAAGGTTGGTGGCTACACCTTC,CASSPLDKVGGYTF
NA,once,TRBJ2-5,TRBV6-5,TGTGCCAGCACCCGGGTAGAGGGTTATGAGACCCAGTACTTC,CASTRVEGYETQYF
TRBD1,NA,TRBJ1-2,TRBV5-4,TGTGCCAGCAGCCCCTGGGACAGGGCTAACTATGGCTACACCTTC,CASSPWDRANYGYTF
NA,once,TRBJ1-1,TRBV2,TGTGCCAGCGTAAATTCAATGGACAGCATGAACACTGAAGCTTTCTTT,CASVNSMDSMNTEAFF
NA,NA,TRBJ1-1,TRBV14,TGTGCCAGCAGCCACAATGGGCCCGAAGCTTTCTTT,CASSHNGPEAFF